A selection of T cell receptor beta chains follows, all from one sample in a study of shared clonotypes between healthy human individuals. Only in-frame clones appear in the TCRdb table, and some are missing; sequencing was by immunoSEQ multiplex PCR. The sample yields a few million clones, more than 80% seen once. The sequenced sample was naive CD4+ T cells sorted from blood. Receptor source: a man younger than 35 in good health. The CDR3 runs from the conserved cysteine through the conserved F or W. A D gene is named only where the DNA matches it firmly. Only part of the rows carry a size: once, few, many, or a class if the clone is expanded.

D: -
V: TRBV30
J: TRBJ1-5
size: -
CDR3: CAWSPDGNNQPQHF
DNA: TGTGCCTGGAGCCCGGACGGTAACAATCAGCCCCAGCATTTT

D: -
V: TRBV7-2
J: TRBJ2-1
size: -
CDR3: CASSPRLYNEQFF
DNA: TGTGCCAGCAGCCCCCGACTTTACAATGAGCAGTTCTTC

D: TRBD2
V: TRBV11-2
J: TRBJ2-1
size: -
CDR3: CASRKRMLAGGPNEQFF
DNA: TGTGCCAGCAGAAAACGGATGTTAGCGGGGGGGCCCAATGAGCAGTTCTTC

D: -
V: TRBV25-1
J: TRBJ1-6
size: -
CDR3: CASRATTGNDSPLHF
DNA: TGTGCCAGCAGGGCAACCACAGGGAATGATTCACCCCTCCACTTT

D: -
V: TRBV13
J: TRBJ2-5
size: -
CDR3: CASSLGLGAQETQYF
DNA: TGTGCCAGCAGCTTAGGCCTTGGGGCCCAAGAGACCCAGTACTTC

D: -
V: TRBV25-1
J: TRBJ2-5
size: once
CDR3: CASSLPGGETQYF
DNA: TGTGCCAGCAGTCTTCCAGGTGGGGAGACCCAGTACTTC

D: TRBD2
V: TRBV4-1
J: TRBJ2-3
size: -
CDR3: CASSQGGRGSTDTQYF
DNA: TGCGCCAGCAGCCAAGGCGGGAGAGGGAGCACAGATACGCAGTATTTT

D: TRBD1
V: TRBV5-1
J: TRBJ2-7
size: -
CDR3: CASSSRQGASYEQYF
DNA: TGCGCCAGCAGCTCTCGACAGGGGGCTTCCTACGAGCAGTACTTC

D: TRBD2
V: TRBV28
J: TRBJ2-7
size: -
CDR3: CASSLYSGTSGYEQYF
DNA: TGTGCCAGCAGTTTATACTCCGGGACTAGCGGCTACGAGCAGTACTTC

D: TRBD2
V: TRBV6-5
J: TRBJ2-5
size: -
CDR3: CASRRIAGVETQYF
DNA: TGTGCCAGCAGGCGTATAGCGGGGGTTGAGACCCAGTACTTC

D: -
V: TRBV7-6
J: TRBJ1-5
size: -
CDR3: CASSLGGFQPQHF
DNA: TGTGCCAGCAGCTTAGGAGGATTTCAGCCCCAGCATTTT

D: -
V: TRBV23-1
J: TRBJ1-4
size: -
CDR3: CASSQGFPVNEKLFF
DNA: TGCGCCAGCAGTCAAGGTTTCCCAGTTAATGAAAAACTGTTTTTT

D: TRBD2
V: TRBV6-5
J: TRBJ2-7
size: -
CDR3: CASSPFASGRNEQYF
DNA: TGTGCCAGCAGCCCGTTCGCTAGCGGGAGGAACGAGCAGTACTTC

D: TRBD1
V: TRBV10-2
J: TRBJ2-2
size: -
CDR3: CASEQGQGSGELFF
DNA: TGCGCCAGCGAACAGGGACAGGGCTCCGGGGAGCTGTTTTTT

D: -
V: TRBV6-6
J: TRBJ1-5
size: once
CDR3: CASSYIVAQPQHF
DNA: TGTGCCAGCAGTTACATCGTAGCTCAGCCCCAGCATTTT

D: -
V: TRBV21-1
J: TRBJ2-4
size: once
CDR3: CASDQPSLGLAKNIQYF
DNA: TGTGCCAGCGACCAACCTTCACTCGGGCTGGCCAAAAACATTCAGTACTTC

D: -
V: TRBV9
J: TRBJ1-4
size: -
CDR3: CASSVDEGINEKLFF
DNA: TGTGCCAGCAGCGTAGATGAGGGGATTAATGAAAAACTGTTTTTT

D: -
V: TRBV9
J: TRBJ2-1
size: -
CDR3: CASSVTPSTNEQFF
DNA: TGTGCCAGCAGCGTAACCCCGTCCACCAATGAGCAGTTCTTC

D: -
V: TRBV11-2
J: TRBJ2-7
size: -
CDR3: CASSLEGIDEQYF
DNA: TGTGCCAGCAGCTTAGAAGGTATTGACGAGCAGTACTTC

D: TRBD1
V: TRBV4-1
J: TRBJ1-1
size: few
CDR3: CASSQVRTGDTEAFF
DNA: TGCGCCAGCAGCCAAGTCAGGACAGGGGACACTGAAGCTTTCTTT

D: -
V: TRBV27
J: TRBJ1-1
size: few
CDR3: CASSPRVWGTEAFF
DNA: TGTGCCAGCAGTCCGCGCGTGTGGGGCACTGAAGCTTTCTTT

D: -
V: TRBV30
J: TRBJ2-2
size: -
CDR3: CAWVGRRGRTGELFF
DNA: TGTGCCTGGGTGGGGCGGAGGGGACGTACCGGGGAGCTGTTTTTT

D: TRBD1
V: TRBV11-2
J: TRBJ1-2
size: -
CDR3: CASSLSGTGKNYGYTF
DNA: TGTGCCAGCAGCTTAAGTGGGACAGGGAAGAACTATGGCTACACCTTC

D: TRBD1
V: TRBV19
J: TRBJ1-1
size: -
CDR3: CASSKQGAWMNTEAFF
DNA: TGTGCCAGTAGTAAACAGGGGGCTTGGATGAACACTGAAGCTTTCTTT

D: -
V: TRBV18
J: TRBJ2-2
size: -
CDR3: CASSPPGVTVSGELFF
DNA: TGTGCCAGCTCACCACCGGGGGTTACGGTCAGCGGGGAGCTGTTTTTT

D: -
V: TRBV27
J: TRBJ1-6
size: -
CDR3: CASSLEGTYGNSPLHF
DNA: TGTGCCAGCAGTTTAGAGGGGACCTATGGTAATTCACCCCTCCACTTT

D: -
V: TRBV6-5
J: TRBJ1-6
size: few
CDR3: CASSSEVLRSPLHF
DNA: TGTGCCAGCAGTTCGGAGGTTTTGAGATCACCCCTCCACTTT

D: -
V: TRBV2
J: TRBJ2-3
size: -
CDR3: CASKRQNSDTQYF
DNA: TGTGCCAGCAAGAGGCAGAACTCAGATACGCAGTATTTT

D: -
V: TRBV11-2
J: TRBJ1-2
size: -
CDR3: CASSLRIGPYGYTF
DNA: TGTGCCAGCAGCTTAAGAATCGGTCCATATGGCTACACCTTC

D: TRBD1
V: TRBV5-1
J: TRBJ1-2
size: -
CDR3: CASSPGTVNYGYTF
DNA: TGCGCCAGCAGCCCCGGGACAGTTAACTATGGCTACACCTTC

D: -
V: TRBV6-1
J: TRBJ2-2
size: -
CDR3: CASSEEKDSRNTGELFF
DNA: TGTGCCAGCAGTGAAGAGAAGGACAGCCGGAACACCGGGGAGCTGTTTTTT

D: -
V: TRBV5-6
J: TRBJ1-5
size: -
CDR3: CASSLGHSNQPQHF
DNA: TGTGCCAGCAGCTTGGGGCATAGCAATCAGCCCCAGCATTTT

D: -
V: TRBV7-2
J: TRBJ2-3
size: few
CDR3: CASSLAGGTDTQYF
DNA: TGTGCCAGCAGCTTAGCGGGAGGTACAGATACGCAGTATTTT

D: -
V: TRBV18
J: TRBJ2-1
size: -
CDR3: CASSGFSGSSYNEQFF
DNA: TGTGCCAGCTCCGGGTTTTCGGGGAGCTCCTACAATGAGCAGTTCTTC

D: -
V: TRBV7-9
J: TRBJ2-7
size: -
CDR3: CASSLVGVYEQYF
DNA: TGTGCCAGCAGCTTAGTGGGGGTCTACGAGCAGTACTTC

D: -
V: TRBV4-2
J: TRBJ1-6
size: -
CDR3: CASSQDRGAKSPLHF
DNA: TGTGCCAGCAGCCAAGATCGGGGGGCAAAATCACCCCTCCACTTT

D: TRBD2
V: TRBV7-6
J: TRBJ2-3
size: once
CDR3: CASSSTSSIGKYTQYF
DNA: TGTGCCAGCAGCTCGACTAGCTCCATTGGAAAGTATACGCAGTATTTT

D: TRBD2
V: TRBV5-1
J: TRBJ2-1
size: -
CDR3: CASSLGGPGLDEQFF
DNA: TGCGCCAGCAGTTTGGGAGGGCCGGGGCTCGATGAGCAGTTCTTC

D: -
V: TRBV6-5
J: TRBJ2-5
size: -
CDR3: CASSYSRQQETQYF
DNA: TGTGCCAGCAGTTACAGCAGGCAACAAGAGACCCAGTACTTC

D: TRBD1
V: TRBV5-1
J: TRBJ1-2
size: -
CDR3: CASSPWDSYGYTF
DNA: TGCGCCAGCAGCCCCTGGGACAGCTATGGCTACACCTTC

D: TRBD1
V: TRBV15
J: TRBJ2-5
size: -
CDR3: CATSRDGWGRGKAQETQYF
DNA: TGTGCCACCAGCAGAGATGGGTGGGGCAGGGGGAAAGCCCAAGAGACCCAGTACTTC

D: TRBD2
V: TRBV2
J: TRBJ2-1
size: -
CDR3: CASKKREGTSSYNEQFF
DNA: TGTGCCAGCAAGAAGCGGGAGGGAACCAGCTCCTACAATGAGCAGTTCTTC

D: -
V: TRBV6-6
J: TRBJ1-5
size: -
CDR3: CASRVRTDYSNQPQHF
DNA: TGTGCCAGCAGGGTCCGGACTGACTATAGCAATCAGCCCCAGCATTTT

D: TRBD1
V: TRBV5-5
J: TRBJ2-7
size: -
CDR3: CASSPGGSSSYEQYF
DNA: TGTGCCAGCAGCCCAGGGGGCTCGAGCTCCTACGAGCAGTACTTC

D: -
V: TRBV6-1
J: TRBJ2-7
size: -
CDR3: CASSEAGPREQYF
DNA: TGTGCCAGCAGTGAAGCGGGGCCCCGCGAGCAGTACTTC

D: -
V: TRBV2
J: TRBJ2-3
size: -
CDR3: CASSGSGRDTQYF
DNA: TGTGCCAGCAGTGGTTCGGGGAGGGATACGCAGTATTTT